The 22 T cell receptor beta chains below all came from one sample that was sequenced in a study of neoadjuvant nivolumab and ipilimumab in lung cancer. Data came from immunoSEQ multiplex PCR; TCRdb stores just in-frame clones and leaves some out. Of around 20,000 clones in the sample, 75% to 85% are singletons; the top ten hold roughly 7.1%. The sample in question was tumor tissue, obtained after neoadjuvant nivolumab, alone or with ipilimumab, at or shortly before surgery. The receptors derive from an adult with non-small cell lung cancer.

This chain links TRBV7-2 with TRBJ2-1, with 8 positions matching TRBD2. Germline V gives CDR1 SGHTA, CDR2 FQGNSA. CDR3 length: 16 amino acids. The V gene end was trimmed by 5 bases and the J gene end by 9 bases; junction bases not matched to a gene: 15. The CDR3 loop is CASSPRRPRGGSEQFF. In nucleotides, the CDR3 is TGTGCCAGCAGCCCGCGTAGGCCCCGGGGGGGCAGTGAGCAGTTCTTC.

The V call is TRBV7-8, the J call TRBJ2-3; D not resolved. The CDR3 is made up of 15 amino acids. V lost 3 bases and J lost 4, with 14 bases in between. The V gene's germline CDR1 is SGHVS and CDR2 FQNEAQ. CDR3 loop: CASSLVGTPPDTQYF. CDR3 DNA: TGTGCCAGCAGCTTGGTGGGAACGCCCCCAGATACGCAGTATTTT.

This clone has only a few counts. The rearrangement uses TRBV9 and TRBJ2-3, with D perhaps TRBD2 (6 bases). The germline CDR1 and CDR2 sequences are SGDLS and YYNGEE. CDR3 length equals 16 residues. V lost 4 bases and J 5 bases, leaving 20 bases between the germline ends. The CDR3 coding sequence is TGTGCCAGCAGCTCAAGCGACGGGACTGGGGTAGATACGCAGTATTTT. Its protein product is CASSSSDGTGVDTQYF.

The chain links TRBV5-1 to TRBJ2-1, with 8 bases lining up with TRBD2. Trimming at V came to 5 bases and at J to 0 bases, leaving 4 bases not matched to a gene. Germline CDR1 reads SGHRS; CDR2 reads YFSETQ. The CDR3 consists of 15 residues. CDR3 in DNA: TGCGCCAGCAGAGGGGGGACTAGCTCCTACAATGAGCAGTTCTTC. Translating it yields CASRGGTSSYNEQFF.

V gene TRBV6-5 combines with J gene TRBJ2-7; 7 bases map to TRBD2. This CDR3 spans 13 amino acids. V was clipped by 10 bases and J by 2 bases; unmatched bases: 8. The V gene's germline CDR1 is MNHEY and CDR2 SVGAGI. CDR3 DNA sequence: TGTGCCACCCAGACTACTAGCGCCTACGAGCAGTACTTC. This codes for CATQTTSAYEQYF.

The V call is TRBV4-3, the J call TRBJ2-1, with 7 bases fitting TRBD2. Per germline, CDR1 LGHNA and CDR2 YSLEER. The CDR3 runs to 14 residues. Trimming cost V 5 bases and J 7 bases; bases outside gene matches: 8. The DNA for the CDR3 is TGCGCCAGCAGCTACCGACTAGCAAGGAATGAGCAGTTCTTC. As protein: CASSYRLARNEQFF.

This clone has more than one count but fewer than ten. The V gene is TRBV5-1, the J gene TRBJ2-1; D is perhaps TRBD2 (6 bases). Germline CDR1 is SGHRS and CDR2 is YFSETQ. Deletions cut 2 bases from V and 0 bases from J, with 9 bases between. The CDR3 is 15 amino acids. The chain's CDR3 is CASSFEGLSYNEQFF. The CDR3 region has the DNA TGCGCCAGCAGCTTTGAGGGACTCTCCTACAATGAGCAGTTCTTC.

V gene TRBV29-1 combines with J gene TRBJ1-5; TRBD1 might be the D (6 bases). The CDR3 is 13 residues long. Germline lookup yields CDR1 SQVTM and CDR2 ANQGSEA. With 6 bases removed from V and 2 bases from J, the gap between germline ends came to 11 bases. CDR3 residues: CSVGQRGNQPQHF. DNA of the CDR3: TGCAGCGTCGGACAGCGAGGCAATCAGCCCCAGCATTTT.

The chain recombines TRBV7-8 with TRBJ2-7, with 7 bases lining up with TRBD2. Germline V lookup: CDR1 SGHVS, CDR2 FQNEAQ. This CDR3 is 15 amino acids long. V lost 0 bases, J lost 4 bases, and 6 bases stayed unmatched. In DNA form, the CDR3 reads TGTGCCAGCAGCTTAGCCCCCCCAGCGGGGTACGAGCAGTACTTC. Its translation is CASSLAPPAGYEQYF.

The chain has TRBV5-5 and TRBJ2-6, with 10 bases that match TRBD1. The CDR3 consists of 18 residues. The trim removed 4 bases at V and 1 base at J, leaving 8 bases unmatched. Germline V gene lookup returns CDR1 SGHKS and CDR2 YYEKEE (reference sequence). CDR3 sequence reads: CASSVTGTGESGANVLTF. The CDR3 coding sequence is TGTGCCAGCAGCGTTACCGGGACAGGGGAATCTGGGGCCAACGTCCTGACTTTC.

The chain couples TRBV5-1 to TRBJ2-2; D remains ambiguous. The CDR3 contains 14 residues. Germline loops: CDR1 SGHRS, CDR2 YFSETQ. Trimming left V 0 bases short and J 3 bases short, with 6 bases between. DNA for the CDR3: TGCGCCAGCAGCTTGGGCGATTACACCGGGGAGCTGTTTTTT. Translated: CASSLGDYTGELFF.

This chain joins TRBV4-2 and TRBJ2-7; perhaps TRBD1 as D (5 bases). Germline CDR1 reads LGHNA; CDR2 reads YNFKEQ. The germline V and J ends were trimmed by 6 bases and 1 base, with 16 bases remaining between them. The CDR3 extends over 15 amino acids. The CDR3: CASSRQGKASYEQYF. The DNA of the CDR3 is TGTGCCAGCAGTCGCCAGGGAAAAGCGTCCTACGAGCAGTACTTC.

In this sample, this clone turned up a few times. CDR3 in amino acids: CASSRQGAKEPQHF. The CDR3 nucleotides read TGTGCCAGCAGCCGACAGGGGGCAAAGGAGCCCCAGCATTTT. The V call is TRBV6-6, the J call TRBJ1-5, with 10 bases matching TRBD1. V lost 6 bases and J lost 8; bases outside the gene matches: 7. Germline assignment: CDR1 MNHNY and CDR2 SVGAGI (reference sequence). The CDR3 totals 14 residues.

This clone was counted a few times. The chain has TRBV7-8 and TRBJ2-5; D ambiguous. V was trimmed by 6 bases and J by 5 bases, leaving 10 bases between them. CDR3 length: 12 amino acids. CDR1 is SGHVS, CDR2 FQNEAQ, per germline. CDR3 region: CASSFNRETQYF. CDR3 coding DNA: TGTGCCAGCAGTTTCAACCGTGAGACCCAGTACTTC.

The V and J genes are TRBV7-2 and TRBJ2-7, with 7 bases identical to TRBD2. The CDR3 is 14 residues long. Germline CDR1 and CDR2: SGHTA and FQGNSA. V shed 3 bases, J shed 0 bases, and the junction held 2 bases outside the gene matches. Here the CDR3 DNA reads TGTGCCAGCAGCTTGGGGAGGGGCTCCTACGAGCAGTACTTC. This encodes CASSLGRGSYEQYF.

This clone was counted a few times. CDR3 residues: CASSLARNNYGYTF. Written as DNA, the CDR3 is TGCGCCAGCAGCTTGGCCAGGAATAACTATGGCTACACCTTC. The V and J genes are TRBV5-1 and TRBJ1-2; D gene uncertain. This CDR3 has 14 residues. V was cut by 0 bases and J by 1 base, with 7 bases left in between. Germline V lookup: CDR1 SGHRS, CDR2 YFSETQ.

This clone was seen only a few times. The chain uses TRBV18 and TRBJ2-1, with D perhaps given as TRBD1 or TRBD2 (7 bases each). Germline CDR1 is KGHSH and CDR2 is LQKENI. The CDR3 has 17 amino acids. V shed 5 bases and J shed 9 bases, with 26 bases lying between them. The CDR3 sequence: CASSSLGRGPLGVEQFF. The DNA of the CDR3 is TGTGCCAGCTCATCCCTGGGGAGGGGGCCGCTAGGAGTTGAGCAGTTCTTC.

This rearrangement joins TRBV5-3 to TRBJ2-2; 8 positions agree with TRBD2. TRBV5-3 belongs to the ORF category, with a function that is uncertain. This CDR3 contains 13 residues. V trimming: 10 bases; J trimming: 7 bases; junction bases outside the gene matches: 9. DNA of the CDR3: TGTGCCGTACTAGCGGAGGAGGACGGGGAGCTGTTTTTT. This encodes CAVLAEEDGELFF.

The chain combines TRBV6-5 with TRBJ2-1; D tentatively fits TRBD1 or TRBD2 (6 bases each). V lost 11 bases to trimming and J lost 5 bases, with 19 bases between them. Germline V CDR1 and CDR2: MNHEY, SVGAGI. CDR3 length: 14 residues. CDR3 nucleotides: TGTGCCTCAACCCGGAGGGGGGCTAACAATGAGCAGTTCTTC. Translated, it gives CASTRRGANNEQFF.

The chain is built from TRBV27 and TRBJ2-6; 16 positions agree with TRBD2. The CDR3 is 19 residues long. Germline CDR1 and CDR2: MNHEY and SMNVEV (reference sequence). The V and J ends lost 5 bases and 3 bases, in that order; junction bases with no gene match: 7. Here the CDR3 DNA reads TGTGCCAGCAGTGGGGGACTAGCGGGAGGGCCATATGGGGCCAACGTCCTGACTTTC. It yields the protein CASSGGLAGGPYGANVLTF.

The CDR3 region has the DNA TGCGCCAGTCGTTTGGGAGGGTTGGACACTGAAGCTTTCTTT. Translation gives CASRLGGLDTEAFF. The V and J genes are TRBV10-2 and TRBJ1-1; the D is unclear. The CDR3 has 14 residues. Germline V lookup: CDR1 WSHSY, CDR2 SAAADI. V lost 9 bases and J lost 3, with 17 bases in between.

This chain links TRBV7-3 with TRBJ2-1; no clear D. This CDR3 comprises 13 residues. V lost 0 bases to trimming and J lost 10 bases, with 10 bases between them. Per germline, CDR1 SGHTA and CDR2 FQGTGA. In nucleotides, the CDR3 is TGTGCCAGCAGCTTAACGGTGTCCGGCGAGCAGTTCTTC. This codes for CASSLTVSGEQFF.